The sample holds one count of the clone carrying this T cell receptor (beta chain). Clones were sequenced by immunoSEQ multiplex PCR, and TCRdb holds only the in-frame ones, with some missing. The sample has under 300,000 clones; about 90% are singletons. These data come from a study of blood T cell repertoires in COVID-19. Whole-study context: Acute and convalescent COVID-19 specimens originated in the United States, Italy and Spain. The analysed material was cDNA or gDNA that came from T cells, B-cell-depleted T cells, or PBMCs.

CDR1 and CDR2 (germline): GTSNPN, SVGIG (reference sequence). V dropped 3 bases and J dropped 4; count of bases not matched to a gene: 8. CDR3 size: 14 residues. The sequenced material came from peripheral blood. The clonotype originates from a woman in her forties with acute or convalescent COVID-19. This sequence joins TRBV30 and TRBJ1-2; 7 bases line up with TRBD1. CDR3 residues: CAWRWTGASYGYTF. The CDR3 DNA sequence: TGTGCCTGGAGATGGACAGGAGCTAGCTATGGCTACACCTTC.